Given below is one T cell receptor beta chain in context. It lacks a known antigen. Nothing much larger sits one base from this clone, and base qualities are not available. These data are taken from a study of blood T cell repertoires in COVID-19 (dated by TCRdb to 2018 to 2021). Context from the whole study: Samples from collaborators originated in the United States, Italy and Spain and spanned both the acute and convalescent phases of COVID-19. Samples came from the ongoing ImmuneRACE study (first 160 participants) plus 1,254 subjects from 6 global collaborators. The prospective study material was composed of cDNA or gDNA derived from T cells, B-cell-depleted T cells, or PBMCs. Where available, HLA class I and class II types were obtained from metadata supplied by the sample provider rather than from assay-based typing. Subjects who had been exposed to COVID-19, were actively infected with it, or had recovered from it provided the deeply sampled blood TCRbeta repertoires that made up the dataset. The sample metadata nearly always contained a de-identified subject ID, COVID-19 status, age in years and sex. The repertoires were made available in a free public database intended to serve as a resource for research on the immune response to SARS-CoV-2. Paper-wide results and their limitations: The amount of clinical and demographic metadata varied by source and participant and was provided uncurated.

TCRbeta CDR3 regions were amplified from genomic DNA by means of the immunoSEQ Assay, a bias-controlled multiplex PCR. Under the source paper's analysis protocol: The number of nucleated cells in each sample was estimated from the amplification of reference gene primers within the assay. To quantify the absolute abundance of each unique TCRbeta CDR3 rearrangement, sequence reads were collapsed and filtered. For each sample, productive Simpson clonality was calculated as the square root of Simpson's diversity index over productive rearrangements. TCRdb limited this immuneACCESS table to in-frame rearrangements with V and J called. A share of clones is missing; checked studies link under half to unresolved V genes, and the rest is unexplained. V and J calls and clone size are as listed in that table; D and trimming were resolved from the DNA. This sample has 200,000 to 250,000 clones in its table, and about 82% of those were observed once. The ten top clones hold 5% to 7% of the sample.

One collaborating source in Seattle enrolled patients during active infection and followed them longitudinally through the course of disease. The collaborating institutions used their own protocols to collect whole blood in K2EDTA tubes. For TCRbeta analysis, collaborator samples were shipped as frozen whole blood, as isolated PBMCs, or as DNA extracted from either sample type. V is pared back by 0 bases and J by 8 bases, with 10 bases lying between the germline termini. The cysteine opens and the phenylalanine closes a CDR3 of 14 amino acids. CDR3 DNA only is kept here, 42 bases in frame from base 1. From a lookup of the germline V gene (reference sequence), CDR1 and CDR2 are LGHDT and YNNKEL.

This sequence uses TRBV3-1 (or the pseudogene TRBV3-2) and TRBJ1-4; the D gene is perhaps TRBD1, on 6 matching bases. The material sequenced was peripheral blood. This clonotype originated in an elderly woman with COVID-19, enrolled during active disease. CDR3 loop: CASSQEGAVEKLFF. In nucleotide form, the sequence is TGTGCCAGCAGCCAAGAGGGGGCCGTAGAAAAACTGTTTTTT.